Listed below are T cell receptor beta chains from one sample, sequenced in a study of beta chain features in type 1 diabetes. Only in-frame clones appear in the TCRdb table, and some are missing; sequencing was by immunoSEQ multiplex PCR. Among hundreds of thousands of clones listed, around 15% were seen once. What was sequenced was naive CD4+ T cells from blood. These receptors were taken from a man between 18 and 35 years old in good health. Each CDR3 is given with its conserved first and last residue. The D gene is left open where the match is weak. Where a row states a size, it is once, few, many or the class of an expanded clone; other rows omit it.

>few|TRBJ2-1|TRBV29-1|TRBD1
CSVGERTGMEFF
TGCAGCGTTGGGGAAAGGACAGGGATGGAGTTCTTC
>-|TRBJ1-2|TRBV4-3|-
CASSQGQTTIGGYTF
TGCGCCAGCAGCCAAGGGCAGACAACTATCGGTGGCTACACCTTC
>-|TRBJ2-3|TRBV6-9|TRBD1
CASSQLRDRGADTQYF
TGTGCCAGCAGTCAACTCCGGGACAGGGGTGCGGATACGCAGTATTTT
>-|TRBJ1-1|TRBV7-9|-
CASSLDTLGNTEAFF
TGTGCCAGCAGTCTAGACACACTCGGAAACACTGAAGCTTTCTTT
>-|TRBJ2-4|TRBV6-5|-
CASSDTPSSIQYF
TGTGCCAGCAGTGACACACCCAGCAGCATTCAGTACTTC
>-|TRBJ1-6|TRBV15|-
CATSSRRTASGSPLHF
TGTGCCACCAGCAGCCGAAGGACGGCATCGGGCTCACCCCTCCACTTT
>-|TRBJ1-1|TRBV4-2|TRBD1
CASSQATGKGAEAFF
TGTGCCAGCAGCCAAGCGACAGGGAAAGGCGCTGAAGCTTTCTTT
>-|TRBJ1-1|TRBV5-1|-
CASSFRGTEAFF
TGCGCCAGCAGCTTTCGTGGGACTGAAGCTTTCTTT
>few|TRBJ2-1|TRBV7-2|-
CASSLARQVIGFF
TGTGCCAGCAGCTTAGCCCGACAGGTCATAGGATTCTTC
>-|TRBJ1-2|TRBV7-9|-
CASSSGVGYTF
TGTGCCAGCAGCTCAGGGGTGGGCTACACCTTC
>-|TRBJ2-7|TRBV6-5|-
CASSFGGEQYF
TGTGCCAGCAGTTTCGGGGGCGAGCAGTACTTC
>few|TRBJ2-1|TRBV4-3|-
CASSQDRTGNEQFF
TGCGCCAGCAGCCAAGATCGGACCGGGAATGAGCAGTTCTTC
>-|TRBJ2-2|TRBV28|-
CASSPHPTGELFF
TGTGCCAGCAGTCCGCATCCCACCGGGGAGCTGTTTTTT